This paragraph covers one T cell receptor beta chain sequence. Its target is unknown. Deletions cut 8 bases from V and 2 bases from J, with 10 bases between. The CDR3 is 12 residues long. CDR1 and CDR2 from the germline V gene are MGHDK and SYGVNS. Sampled while nominally healthy, donors likely had unrecorded immune exposures. This sample stems from a study of cytomegalovirus exposure and HLA in healthy donors. Whole-study findings and limits: Prediction of most subjects' HLA-A and HLA-B alleles by TCR beta sequences was reportedly accurate. Another analysis was done later, and it associated approximately 17,000 TCR beta sequences with HLA alleles at 0.05 false discovery rate. There were several of the most significant clusters that appeared linked to common viral pathogens in a later analysis.

Primers included in the PCR were 60 Vbeta and 13 Jbeta primers. Profiled with immunoSEQ multiplex PCR; TCRdb holds only in-frame clones, not every one. This table has about 160,000 clones, around 75% appearing once. This sequence joins TRBV25-1 and TRBJ2-7; D is unresolved. The TCR comes from a human donor in good health. What was sequenced was PBMCs. CDR3 residues: CASSRLPYEQYF. The CDR3 DNA follows: TGTGCCAGCTCTAGGCTACCCTACGAGCAGTACTTC.